This T cell receptor (beta chain) was observed in a study of blood T cell repertoires in COVID-19. About the study: In each case, the material was cDNA or gDNA derived from T cells, B-cell-depleted T cells, or PBMCs.

In the study's own analysis: It was from reference gene primer amplification that nucleated cell counts were estimated. Profiling relied on immunoSEQ multiplex PCR, and the TCRdb table lists in-frame clones only, not all of them. V and J calls plus clone size are reproduced from that table; the DNA served to infer D and trimming. Of about 36,000 clones listed, about nine tenths are singletons. This CDR3 is built from 14 residues. The germline gives CDR1 SGHNT, CDR2 YYREEE (reference sequence). Trimming removed 4 bases from V and 5 bases from J; junction bases left unmatched: 5. The sequence was collected from a man between 70 and 80 years old with acute or convalescent COVID-19. V is TRBV5-4 and J is TRBJ1-3; 8 nucleotides align to TRBD1. Input material: peripheral blood. CDR3 amino acids: CASSPQGARNTIYF. The CDR3, as DNA: TGTGCCAGCAGCCCTCAGGGGGCGAGAAACACCATATATTTT. The whole variable domain, filled in from reference TRBV5-4 and TRBJ1-3, reads ETGVTQSPTHLIKTRGQQVTLRCSSQSGHNTVSWYQQALGQGPQFIFQYYREEENGRGNFPPRFSGLQFPNYSSELNVNALELDDSALYLCASSPQGARNTIYFGEGSWLTVV.